This TCR beta chain was sequenced in a study of identifying expanded T cells in peripheral blood. Here immunoSEQ multiplex PCR was the method, and the copy in TCRdb shows in-frame clones only, minus some. The table lists under 150,000 clones, more than 75% of them singletons. Study findings and constraints: Differentially abundant clones: roughly 1.3 between replicates, about 17 at around 2 weeks, 19 at four. Clone count variance between approximately two-week samples rose with total template count.

A remark on this clone: What it binds is not known.

The CDR3 sequence is 20 residues long. J gave up 0 bases and V 1 base, and 7 bases lay outside the gene matches. Germline V gene data show CDR1 as SGHVS and CDR2 as FQNEAQ. Specimen: blood. The TCR originated in a person aged 18 to 75 in good health. The rearrangement joins TRBV7-8 to TRBJ2-6; 12 bases match TRBD1. CDR3: CASSLGGQGASFSGANVLTF. CDR3 in DNA: TGTGCCAGCAGCTTAGGGGGACAGGGGGCTAGCTTCTCTGGGGCCAACGTCCTGACTTTC.